Many counts were recorded for the clone carrying this TCR beta chain. What it binds is not known. The data were taken from a study of T-cell memory formation after mild COVID-19. The overall study: The TCR clusters were mostly specific to one donor.

Findings and caveats of the study: There were some responding clones in pre-infection memory, which suggested that cross-reactive memory had joined. Contracting CD8+ clones were enriched in EMRA, CD4+ mainly in CM and EM.

5'RACE primed from the constant segment yielded TCR alpha and TCR beta cDNA libraries bearing sample barcodes and UMIs. One entry per CDR3 protein, called by TCRdb with MiXCR from the 5' RACE reads. The sample records approximately 200,000 distinct CDR3 sequences, 16% being singletons. Trimming pared 1 base from V and 15 bases from J, leaving 25 bases between. The CDR3 extends over 16 amino acids. This sequence joins TRBV12-3 or TRBV12-4 and TRBJ2-1, with a tentative D call TRBD2 (5 bases). The sample consisted of PBMCs or a T cell subset sorted from them (not recorded which). The clonotype originates from an adult woman who had mild COVID-19 (a few samples of this study predate the infection). Cell type and time point are not known. CDR3 amino acids: CASSLGWESPWSGRFF. In DNA, the CDR3 is TGTGCCAGCAGTTTAGGGTGGGAGTCGCCGTGGTCTGGTAGGTTCTTC.